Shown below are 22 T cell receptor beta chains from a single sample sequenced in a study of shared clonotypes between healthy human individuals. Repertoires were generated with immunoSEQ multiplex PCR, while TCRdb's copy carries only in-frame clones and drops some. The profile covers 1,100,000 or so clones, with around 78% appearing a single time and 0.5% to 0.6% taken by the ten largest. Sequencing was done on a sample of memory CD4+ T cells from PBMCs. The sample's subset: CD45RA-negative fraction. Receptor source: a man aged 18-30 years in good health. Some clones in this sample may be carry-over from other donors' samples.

The CDR3 spells CASSSPGMTEAFF. The CDR3 coding sequence is TGTGCCAGCAGTTCCCCGGGAATGACTGAAGCTTTCTTT. The chain is built from TRBV6-6 and TRBJ1-1; no reliable D call. V was cut by 4 bases and J by 5 bases, with 11 bases left in between. This CDR3 comprises 13 residues. The V gene's germline CDR1 is MNHNY and CDR2 SVGAGI (reference sequence).

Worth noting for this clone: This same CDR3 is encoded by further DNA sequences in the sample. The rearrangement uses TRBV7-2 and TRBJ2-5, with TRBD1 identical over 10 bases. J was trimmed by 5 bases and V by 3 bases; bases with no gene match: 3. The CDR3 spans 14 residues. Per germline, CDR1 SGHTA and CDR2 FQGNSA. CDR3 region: CASSLDRGRETQYF. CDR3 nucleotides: TGTGCCAGCAGCTTGGACAGGGGGAGGGAGACCCAGTACTTC.

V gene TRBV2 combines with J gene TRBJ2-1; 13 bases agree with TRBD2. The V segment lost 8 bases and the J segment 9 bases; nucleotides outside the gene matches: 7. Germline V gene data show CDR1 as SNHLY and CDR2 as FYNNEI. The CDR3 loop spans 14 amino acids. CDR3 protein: CASLLAGGPGEQFF. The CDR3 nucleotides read TGTGCCAGCCTACTAGCGGGAGGGCCGGGTGAGCAGTTCTTC. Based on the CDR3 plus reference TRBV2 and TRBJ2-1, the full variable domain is EPEVTQTPSHQVTQMGQEVILRCVPISNHLYFYWYRQILGQKVEFLVSFYNNEISEKSEIFDDQFSVERPDGSNFTLKIRSTKLEDSAMYFCASLLAGGPGEQFFGPGTRLTVL.

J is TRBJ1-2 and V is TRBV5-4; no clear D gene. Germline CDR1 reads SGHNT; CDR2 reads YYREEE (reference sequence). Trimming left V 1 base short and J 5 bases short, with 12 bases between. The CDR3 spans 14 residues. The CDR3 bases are TGTGCCAGCAGCTTGAATAGCCGTCTTTATGGCTACACCTTC. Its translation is CASSLNSRLYGYTF.

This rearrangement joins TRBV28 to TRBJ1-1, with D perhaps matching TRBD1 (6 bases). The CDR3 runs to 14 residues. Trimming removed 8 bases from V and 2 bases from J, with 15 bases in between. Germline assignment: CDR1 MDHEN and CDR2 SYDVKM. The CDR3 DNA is TGTGCCAGCGACCTGGGACACCCTAACACTGAAGCTTTCTTT. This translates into CASDLGHPNTEAFF. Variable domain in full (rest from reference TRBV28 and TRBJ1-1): DVKVTQSSRYLVKRTGEKVFLECVQDMDHENMFWYRQDPGLGLRLIYFSYDVKMKEKGDIPEGYSVSREKKERFSLILESASTNQTSMYLCASDLGHPNTEAFFGQGTRLTVV.

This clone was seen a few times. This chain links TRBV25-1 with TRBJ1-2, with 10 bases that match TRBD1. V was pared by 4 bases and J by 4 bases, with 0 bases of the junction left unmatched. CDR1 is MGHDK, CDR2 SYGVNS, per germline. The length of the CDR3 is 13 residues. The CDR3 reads CASSGTGGYGYTF. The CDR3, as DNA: TGTGCCAGCAGTGGGACAGGGGGCTATGGCTACACCTTC.

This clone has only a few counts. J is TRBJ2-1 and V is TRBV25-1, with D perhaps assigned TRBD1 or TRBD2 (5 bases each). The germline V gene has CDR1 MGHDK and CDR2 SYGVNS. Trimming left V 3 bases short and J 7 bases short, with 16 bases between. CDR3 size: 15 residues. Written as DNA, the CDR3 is TGTGCCAGCAGTGAGGTGGGGCAGGGACGGAATGAGCAGTTCTTC. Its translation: CASSEVGQGRNEQFF.

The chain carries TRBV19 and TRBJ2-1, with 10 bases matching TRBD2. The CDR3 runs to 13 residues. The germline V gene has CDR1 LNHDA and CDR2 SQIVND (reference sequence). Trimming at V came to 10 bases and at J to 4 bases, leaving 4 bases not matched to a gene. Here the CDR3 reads CATAGGFYNEQFF. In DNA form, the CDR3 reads TGTGCCACAGCGGGAGGGTTTTACAATGAGCAGTTCTTC.

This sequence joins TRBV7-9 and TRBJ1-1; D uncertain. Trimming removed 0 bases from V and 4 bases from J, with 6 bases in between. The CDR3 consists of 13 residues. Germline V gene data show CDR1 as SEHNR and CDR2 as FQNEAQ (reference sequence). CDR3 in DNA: TGTGCCAGCAGCTTAGCTGTTGGCACTGAAGCTTTCTTT. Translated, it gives CASSLAVGTEAFF. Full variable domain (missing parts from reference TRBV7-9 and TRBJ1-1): DTGVSQNPRHKITKRGQNVTFRCDPISEHNRLYWYRQTLGQGPEFLTYFQNEAQLEKSRLLSDRFSAERPKGSFSTLEIQRTEQGDSAMYLCASSLAVGTEAFFGQGTRLTVV.

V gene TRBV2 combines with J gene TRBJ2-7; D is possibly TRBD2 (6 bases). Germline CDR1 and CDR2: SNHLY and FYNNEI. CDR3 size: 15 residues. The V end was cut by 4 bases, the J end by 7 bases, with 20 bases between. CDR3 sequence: CASSAFMGLLGEQYF. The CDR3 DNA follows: TGTGCCAGCAGTGCTTTTATGGGACTCTTGGGAGAGCAGTACTTC.

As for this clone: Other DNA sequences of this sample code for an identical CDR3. CDR3 sequence (DNA): TGTGCCAGCAGCGTAGCCTCCGGAGTGAGTTACAATGAGCAGTTCTTC. Translating gives CASSVASGVSYNEQFF. The rearrangement joins TRBV9 to TRBJ2-1; unclear D gene. The germline V gene has CDR1 SGDLS and CDR2 YYNGEE. The CDR3 totals 16 residues. V was trimmed by 0 bases and J by 4 bases, leaving 14 bases between them.

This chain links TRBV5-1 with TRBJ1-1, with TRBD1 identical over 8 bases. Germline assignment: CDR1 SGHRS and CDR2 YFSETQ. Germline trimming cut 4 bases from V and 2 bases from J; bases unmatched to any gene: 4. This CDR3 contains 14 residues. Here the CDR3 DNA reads TGCGCCAGCAGCCGGACAGGGTCCAACACTGAAGCTTTCTTT. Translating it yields CASSRTGSNTEAFF.

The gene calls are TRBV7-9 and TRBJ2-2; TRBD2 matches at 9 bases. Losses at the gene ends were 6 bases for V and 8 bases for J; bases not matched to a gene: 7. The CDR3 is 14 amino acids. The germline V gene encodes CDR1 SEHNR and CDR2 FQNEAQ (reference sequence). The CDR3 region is CASRPGLAYGELFF. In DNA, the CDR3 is TGTGCCAGCAGACCGGGACTAGCCTATGGGGAGCTGTTTTTT. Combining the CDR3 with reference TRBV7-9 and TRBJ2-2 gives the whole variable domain DTGVSQNPRHKITKRGQNVTFRCDPISEHNRLYWYRQTLGQGPEFLTYFQNEAQLEKSRLLSDRFSAERPKGSFSTLEIQRTEQGDSAMYLCASRPGLAYGELFFGEGSRLTVL.

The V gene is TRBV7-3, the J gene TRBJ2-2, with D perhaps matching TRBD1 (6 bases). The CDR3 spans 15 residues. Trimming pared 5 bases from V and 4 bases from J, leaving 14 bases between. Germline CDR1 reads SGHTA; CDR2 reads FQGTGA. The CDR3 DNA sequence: TGTGCCAGCAGCCCGGCCAACAGGGCCACCGGGGAGCTGTTTTTT. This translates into CASSPANRATGELFF.

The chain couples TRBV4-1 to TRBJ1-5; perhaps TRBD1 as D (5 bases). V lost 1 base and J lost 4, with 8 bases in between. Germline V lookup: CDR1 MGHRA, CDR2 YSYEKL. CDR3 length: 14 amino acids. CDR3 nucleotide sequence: TGCGCCAGCAGCCAAGGACGGGGGAATCAGCCCCAGCATTTT. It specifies CASSQGRGNQPQHF.

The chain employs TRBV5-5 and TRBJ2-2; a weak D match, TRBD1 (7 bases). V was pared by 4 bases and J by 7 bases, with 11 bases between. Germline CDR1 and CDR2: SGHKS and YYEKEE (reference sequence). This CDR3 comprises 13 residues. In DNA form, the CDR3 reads TGTGCCAGCAGCGCCCAGGGGGGCGGGGAGCTGTTTTTT. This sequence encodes CASSAQGGGELFF.

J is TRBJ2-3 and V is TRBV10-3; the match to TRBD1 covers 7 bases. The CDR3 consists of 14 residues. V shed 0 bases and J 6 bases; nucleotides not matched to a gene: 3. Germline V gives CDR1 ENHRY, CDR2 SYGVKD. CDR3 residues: CAISESRTGDTQYF. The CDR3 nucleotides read TGTGCCATCAGTGAGTCGAGGACAGGTGATACGCAGTATTTT.

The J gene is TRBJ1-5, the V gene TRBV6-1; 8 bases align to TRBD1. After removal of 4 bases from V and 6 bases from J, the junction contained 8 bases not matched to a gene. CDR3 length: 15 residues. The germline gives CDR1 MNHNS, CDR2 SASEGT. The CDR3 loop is CASSGFPGQAQPQHF. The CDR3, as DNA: TGTGCCAGCAGTGGATTCCCGGGACAGGCTCAGCCCCAGCATTTT.

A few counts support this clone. CDR3 DNA sequence: TGTGCCAGCAGCCAGCGGTTGGTCACTGAAGCTTTCTTT. It codes for CASSQRLVTEAFF. V and J are TRBV14 and TRBJ1-1, with D unresolved. Trimming removed 3 bases from V and 4 bases from J, with 9 bases in between. Per the germline V gene, CDR1 is SGHDN and CDR2 is FVKESK. There are 13 residues in the CDR3.

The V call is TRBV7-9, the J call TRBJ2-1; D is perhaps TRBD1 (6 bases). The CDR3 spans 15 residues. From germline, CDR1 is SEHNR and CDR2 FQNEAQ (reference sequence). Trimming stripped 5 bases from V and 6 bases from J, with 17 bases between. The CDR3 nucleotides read TGTGCCAGCAGCCCACGATCGGGCAGGGGCAATGAGCAGTTCTTC. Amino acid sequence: CASSPRSGRGNEQFF.

Written as DNA, the CDR3 is TGCAGCGTCGCCGGACTAGCGGGACGTCAAGATACGCAGTATTTT. It is translated as CSVAGLAGRQDTQYF. V usage is TRBV29-1 and J usage is TRBJ2-3, with 12 bases fitting TRBD2. Germline CDR1 reads SQVTM; CDR2 reads ANQGSEA. CDR3 length: 15 amino acids. The V and J ends lost 6 bases and 5 bases, in that order; junction bases with no gene match: 9.

The CDR3 region is CATSRVSGLGEQYF. Here the CDR3 DNA reads TGTGCCACCAGCAGAGTTAGCGGTCTCGGCGAGCAGTACTTC. The chain is built from TRBV15 and TRBJ2-7; D perhaps matches TRBD2 (6 bases). Per germline, CDR1 LNHNV and CDR2 YYDKDF (reference sequence). The length of the CDR3 is 14 residues. Trimming removed 1 base at V and 6 bases at J, with 13 bases between.